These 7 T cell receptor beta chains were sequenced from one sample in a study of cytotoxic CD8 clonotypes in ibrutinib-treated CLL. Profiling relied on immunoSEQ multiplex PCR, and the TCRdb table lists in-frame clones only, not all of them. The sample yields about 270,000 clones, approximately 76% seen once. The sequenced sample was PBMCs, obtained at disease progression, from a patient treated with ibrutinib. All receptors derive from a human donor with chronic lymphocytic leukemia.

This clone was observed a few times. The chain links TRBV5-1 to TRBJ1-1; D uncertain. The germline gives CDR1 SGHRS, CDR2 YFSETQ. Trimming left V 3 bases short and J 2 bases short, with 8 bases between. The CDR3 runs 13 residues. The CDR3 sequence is CASSSHENTEAFF. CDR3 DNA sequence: TGCGCCAGCAGCTCCCATGAAAACACTGAAGCTTTCTTT.

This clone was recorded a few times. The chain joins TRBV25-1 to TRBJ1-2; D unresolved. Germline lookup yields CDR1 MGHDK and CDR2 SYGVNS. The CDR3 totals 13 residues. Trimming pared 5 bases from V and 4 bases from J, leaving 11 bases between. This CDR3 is CASSPGHAYGYTF. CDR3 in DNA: TGTGCCAGCAGTCCCGGCCACGCCTATGGCTACACCTTC.

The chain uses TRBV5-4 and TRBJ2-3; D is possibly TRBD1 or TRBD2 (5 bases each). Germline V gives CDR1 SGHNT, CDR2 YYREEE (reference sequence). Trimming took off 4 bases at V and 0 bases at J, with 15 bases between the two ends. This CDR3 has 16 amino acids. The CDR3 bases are TGTGCCAGCAGCCGGGGCACACAGCTTAGCACAGATACGCAGTATTTT. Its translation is CASSRGTQLSTDTQYF.

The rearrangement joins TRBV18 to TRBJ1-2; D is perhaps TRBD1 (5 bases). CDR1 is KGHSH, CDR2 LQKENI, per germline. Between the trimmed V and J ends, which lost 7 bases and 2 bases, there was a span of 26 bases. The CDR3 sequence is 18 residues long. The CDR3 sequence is CASLSILGVIQGNYGYTF. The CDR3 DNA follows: TGTGCCAGCTTATCAATCTTGGGGGTAATACAAGGAAACTATGGCTACACCTTC.

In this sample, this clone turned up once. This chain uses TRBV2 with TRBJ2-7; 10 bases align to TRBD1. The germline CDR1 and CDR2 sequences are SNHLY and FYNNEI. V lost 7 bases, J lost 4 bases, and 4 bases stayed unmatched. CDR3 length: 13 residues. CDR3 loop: CASTWTGGYEQYF. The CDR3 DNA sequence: TGTGCCAGCACCTGGACAGGGGGGTACGAGCAGTACTTC. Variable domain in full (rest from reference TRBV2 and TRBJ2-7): EPEVTQTPSHQVTQMGQEVILRCVPISNHLYFYWYRQILGQKVEFLVSFYNNEISEKSEIFDDQFSVERPDGSNFTLKIRSTKLEDSAMYFCASTWTGGYEQYFGPGTRLTVT.

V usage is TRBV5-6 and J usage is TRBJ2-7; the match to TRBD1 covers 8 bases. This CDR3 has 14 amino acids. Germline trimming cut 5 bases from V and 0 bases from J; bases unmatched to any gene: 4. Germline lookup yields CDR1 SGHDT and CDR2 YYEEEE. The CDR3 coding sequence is TGTGCCAGCAGGGGACAGGACAGCTCCTACGAGCAGTACTTC. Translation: CASRGQDSSYEQYF.

The CDR3 DNA sequence: TGCAGCGTTGGACTAGCGGGGGGGAATACGCAGTATTTT. Amino acid sequence: CSVGLAGGNTQYF. The rearrangement joins TRBV29-1 to TRBJ2-3; 14 bases map to TRBD2. J lost 7 bases, V lost 4 bases, and 1 base had no gene match. Germline CDR1 SQVTM, CDR2 ANQGSEA. The CDR3 is 13 residues long.